Listed here are 20 T cell receptor beta chains from one sample, sequenced in a study of human T cells and chemical hapten exposure. Described time point: pre-sensitization, week 0. Regarding treatment: therapeutic diphenylcyclopropenone sensitization with weekly scalp DPC. TCRdb reprocessed the RACE reads via MiXCR and lists one record per CDR3 protein. Found here are tens of thousands of distinct CDR3 sequences, over 9.5% of them singletons; the top ten hold about 6%. Sequenced here: whole blood, sampled in connection with sensitization to the hapten diphenylcyclopropenone (DPC). These receptors were taken from a man younger than 40 with alopecia areata. Some clones in this sample may be carry-over from other donors' samples.

This clonotype has just a few counts. This chain uses TRBV7-3 with TRBJ2-1, with 14 bases matching TRBD2. Trimming took 6 bases from V and 2 from J; bases not matched to a gene: 6. The CDR3 is made up of 17 amino acids. Germline V lookup: CDR1 SGHTA, CDR2 FQGTGA. In DNA, the CDR3 is TGTGCCAGCAGTTTGACTAGCGGGAGGGCCCCCTACAATGAGCAGTTCTTC. Its translation is CASSLTSGRAPYNEQFF.

This clonotype was recorded many times. This chain links TRBV6-4 with TRBJ2-1; no reliable D call. CDR1 is MRHNA, CDR2 SNTAGT, per germline. Deletions cut 3 bases from V and 0 bases from J, with 9 bases between. The CDR3 runs 15 residues. The CDR3 spells CASSEVGNSYNEQFF. The CDR3 region has the DNA TGTGCCAGCAGTGAGGTCGGTAACTCCTACAATGAGCAGTTCTTC.

The chain employs TRBV7-3 and TRBJ2-3; D call uncertain. The CDR3 contains 16 residues. Germline V CDR1 and CDR2: SGHTA, FQGTGA. Trimming stripped 5 bases from V and 2 bases from J, with 17 bases between. This chain's CDR3 is CASSNIATPPTDTQYF. The CDR3, as DNA: TGTGCCAGCAGCAACATAGCAACCCCCCCCACAGATACGCAGTATTTT. Full variable domain (missing parts from reference TRBV7-3 and TRBJ2-3): GAGVSQTPSNKVTEKGKYVELRCDPISGHTALYWYRQSLGQGPEFLIYFQGTGAADDSGLPNDRFFAVRPEGSVSTLKIQRTERGDSAVYLCASSNIATPPTDTQYFGPGTRLTVL.

This clonotype was picked up many times. V gene TRBV5-5 combines with J gene TRBJ2-1; the match to TRBD1 covers 9 bases. Germline CDR1 and CDR2: SGHKS and YYEKEE (reference sequence). CDR3 length: 16 residues. Losses at the gene ends were 1 base for V and 4 bases for J; bases not matched to a gene: 6. As DNA, the CDR3 is TGTGCCAGCAGCTTGAACTGGGACAGGGCATACAATGAGCAGTTCTTC. This codes for CASSLNWDRAYNEQFF.

This clonotype was picked up many times. No conserved phenylalanine or tryptophan ends this CDR3, so it is likely a read error. No DNA is shown, since the ends of the CDR3 on it are uncertain; the CDR3 is the one TCRdb lists. The CDR3 sequence: CASSAPGQGPVSEL. The chain has TRBV7-9 and TRBJ1-1; TRBD1 is the table's D call, not checked against the DNA. The CDR3 is 14 residues long, ends included. The germline CDR1 and CDR2 sequences are SEHNR and FQNEAQ (reference sequence).

This clonotype came up many times. V usage is TRBV5-1 and J usage is TRBJ2-3, with D hard to call. The CDR3 is 15 amino acids. Trimming removed 0 bases from V and 1 base from J, with 9 bases in between. Germline V lookup: CDR1 SGHRS, CDR2 YFSETQ. The CDR3 region is CASSLASSGTDTQYF. The CDR3 DNA follows: TGCGCCAGCAGCTTGGCTTCGAGCGGCACAGATACGCAGTATTTT.

Only a few counts were recorded for this clonotype. This rearrangement joins TRBV19 to TRBJ1-2; D is unclear. Trimming stripped 6 bases from V and 0 bases from J, with 11 bases between. This CDR3 spans 14 amino acids. Looked up from germline, CDR1 is LNHDA and CDR2 is SQIVND (reference sequence). CDR3 in DNA: TGTGCCAGTAGAGTACGGTCTCCTAACTATGGCTACACCTTC. This translates into CASRVRSPNYGYTF.

In its sample, this clonotype was seen many times. V gene TRBV6-6 combines with J gene TRBJ2-3, with 7 bases identical to TRBD1. Germline V gene lookup returns CDR1 MNHNY and CDR2 SVGAGI (reference sequence). This CDR3 contains 17 residues. Trimming took 6 bases from V and 2 from J; bases not matched to a gene: 14. CDR3 nucleotides: TGTGCCAGCAGGAGAAGGACAGGCCCCTTTGTCACAGATACGCAGTATTTT. Translation gives CASRRRTGPFVTDTQYF.

This clonotype occurred many times. The rearrangement uses TRBV11-2 and TRBJ1-1; 8 bases line up with TRBD1. Germline values: CDR1 SGHAT, CDR2 FQNNGV. V was pared by 5 bases and J by 5 bases, with 13 bases of the junction left unmatched. This CDR3 comprises 16 residues. This CDR3 reads CASSPLRGQAGTEAFF. The CDR3 DNA reads TGTGCCAGCAGCCCCCTGAGGGGACAGGCTGGGACTGAAGCTTTCTTT.

This clonotype was seen many times. The DNA of the CDR3 is TGTGCCAGCAGCTTAACCCTGGGACAGGGGAATCGGTACGAGCAGTACTTC. It specifies CASSLTLGQGNRYEQYF. The chain links TRBV11-1 to TRBJ2-7; TRBD1 aligns across 10 bases. The CDR3 spans 17 residues. J gave up 4 bases and V 2 bases, and 11 bases lay outside the gene matches. Germline V gene data show CDR1 as SGHAT and CDR2 as FQDESV (reference sequence).

This clonotype was observed a handful of times. The CDR3 nucleotides are TGCGCCAGCAGCTTGGACCGCAGGCCCGGGGGAGACACTGAAGCTTTCTTT. Residues: CASSLDRRPGGDTEAFF. The J gene is TRBJ1-1, the V gene TRBV5-1; D is possibly TRBD1 (5 bases). Trimming removed 0 bases at V and 3 bases at J, with 18 bases between. The V gene's germline CDR1 is SGHRS and CDR2 YFSETQ. The CDR3 contains 17 residues.

This clonotype was detected only a few times. The rearrangement uses TRBV29-1 and TRBJ2-1; no clear D gene. CDR3 length: 12 amino acids. The V end lost 3 bases, the J end lost 7 bases, and 10 bases lay between the germline ends. In germline, CDR1 is SQVTM, CDR2 ANQGSEA. The CDR3 sequence: CSVDRVRNEQFF. CDR3 in DNA: TGCAGCGTTGATAGGGTTAGGAATGAGCAGTTCTTC.

This chain uses TRBV3-1 with TRBJ2-3; no clear D. Germline CDR1 LGHDT, CDR2 YNNKEL (reference sequence). This CDR3 is built from 19 residues. V lost 3 bases, J lost 0 bases, and 22 bases lay in between. The CDR3 sequence is CASSHVWAETVGSTDTQYF. The CDR3 DNA follows: TGTGCCAGCAGCCATGTTTGGGCAGAGACCGTCGGAAGCACAGATACGCAGTATTTT.

As to this clonotype: The junction does not match germline at one end; this may be a read error. The CDR3 loop reads CASSGKVYGCTF. The DNA for the CDR3 is TGTGCCAGCTCCGGGAAGGTCTATGGCTGCACCTTC. This sequence joins TRBV3-1 and TRBJ1-2; D unresolved. Germline V gene sequence: CDR1 LGHDT, CDR2 YNNKEL (reference sequence). The CDR3 consists of 12 residues.

The chain links TRBV7-8 to TRBJ2-1, with 9 positions matching TRBD1. Germline values: CDR1 SGHVS, CDR2 FQNEAQ. The trim removed 4 bases at V and 1 base at J, leaving 5 bases unmatched. CDR3 length: 16 amino acids. CDR3 sequence (DNA): TGTGCCAGCAGCTCATCAGGACAGGGGTCCTACAATGAGCAGTTCTTC. This encodes CASSSSGQGSYNEQFF.

This clonotype was detected ten times or more. The chain links TRBV7-9 to TRBJ2-5; TRBD2 agrees at 8 bases. The germline V gene has CDR1 SEHNR and CDR2 FQNEAQ (reference sequence). V shed 2 bases and J 1 base; nucleotides not matched to a gene: 0. The CDR3 sequence is 14 residues long. CDR3 nucleotides: TGTGCCAGCAGCTTAACTAGCGGCCAAGAGACCCAGTACTTC. Translated: CASSLTSGQETQYF.

The chain links TRBV29-1 to TRBJ2-7; 9 positions match TRBD1. Germline CDR1 SQVTM, CDR2 ANQGSEA. The CDR3 has 12 residues. V shed 3 bases, J shed 9 bases, and the junction held 6 bases outside the gene matches. The CDR3 loop reads CSVEGDRVGQYF. The CDR3 DNA reads TGCAGCGTTGAGGGGGACAGGGTCGGGCAGTACTTC.

This clonotype was seen at least ten times. This chain uses TRBV4-3 with TRBJ2-1; 8 bases are a match to TRBD2. J gave up 7 bases and V 4 bases, and 9 bases lay outside the gene matches. Germline V CDR1 and CDR2: LGHNA, YSLEER. The CDR3 extends over 15 amino acids. The CDR3 region is CASSRGSGKKNEQFF. DNA of the CDR3: TGCGCCAGCAGCCGAGGTAGCGGGAAGAAAAATGAGCAGTTCTTC.

Many counts were recorded for this clonotype. The J gene is TRBJ2-1, the V gene TRBV11-2; D is uncertain. The CDR3 is 13 residues long. Germline-derived CDR1 and CDR2 are SGHAT and FQNNGV. V was trimmed by 4 bases and J by 2 bases, leaving 6 bases between them. In nucleotides, the CDR3 is TGTGCCAGCAGCTCCGTGACCTACAATGAGCAGTTCTTC. As protein: CASSSVTYNEQFF.

This clonotype came up once. The chain links TRBV20-1 to TRBJ1-1; 7 nucleotides align to TRBD1. Trimming removed 2 bases from V and 5 bases from J; junction bases left unmatched: 8. The CDR3 sequence is 14 residues long. Per the germline V gene, CDR1 is DFQATT and CDR2 is SNEGSKA (reference sequence). The CDR3 DNA follows: TGCAGTGCTAGACTGGTAGGGGGCTGGACTGAAGCTTTCTTT. Translation: CSARLVGGWTEAFF.